This TCR beta chain was documented in a study of T cell repertoires in cytomegalovirus infection. Study conclusions and caveats: The ex vivo response was dominated by HLA-C-restricted CMV-specific TCR beta clonotypes.

With respect to this clonotype: Its antigen is undetermined.

TCRdb re-called the reads through MiXCR, storing one row per CDR3 protein. The data contain about 150,000 distinct CDR3 sequences, less than 25% of them singletons. Trimming removed 0 bases from V and 5 bases from J, with 11 bases in between. The CDR3 covers 15 residues. In germline, CDR1 is LGHNA, CDR2 YSLEER. The chain employs TRBV4-3 and TRBJ2-1; D tentatively reads TRBD1 or TRBD2 (5 bases each). This sequence was found in a human donor in good health (CMV status not recorded). Some clones in this sample may be carry-over from other donors' samples. The sequenced sample consisted of PBMCs. As DNA, the CDR3 is TGCGCCAGCAGCCAAGAATCGGGACCCAACAATGAGCAGTTCTTC. Its translation: CASSQESGPNNEQFF.